Presented here are 8 T cell receptor beta chains from one specimen sequenced in a study of cytomegalovirus exposure and HLA in healthy donors. PCR amplification relied on 60 Vbeta primers (plus 13 Jbeta primers). Profiling relied on immunoSEQ multiplex PCR, and the TCRdb table lists in-frame clones only, not all of them. The sample contains 140,000 to 150,000 clones, 70% to 80% of which appear only once. Specimen: PBMCs. All receptors come from an older woman in good health and CMV-seropositive.

The chain has TRBV5-1 and TRBJ1-1; D remains ambiguous. The V end was cut by 0 bases, the J end by 4 bases, with 7 bases between. The CDR3 totals 13 residues. CDR1 is SGHRS, CDR2 YFSETQ, per germline. The CDR3 nucleotides are TGCGCCAGCAGCTTGGAGAGGATCACTGAAGCTTTCTTT. Translation gives CASSLERITEAFF.

This rearrangement joins TRBV5-1 to TRBJ2-3; the D is unclear. V lost 4 bases and J 0 bases, leaving 12 bases between the germline ends. The germline V gene has CDR1 SGHRS and CDR2 YFSETQ. The CDR3 extends over 15 amino acids. The CDR3 here is CASSPGSLSTDTQYF. The CDR3 region has the DNA TGCGCCAGCAGCCCAGGCTCGCTAAGCACAGATACGCAGTATTTT.

The CDR3 bases are TGTGCCAGCAGCTTACGACGGGGGGTCTCTGGAAACACCATATATTTT. As protein: CASSLRRGVSGNTIYF. The chain carries TRBV7-6 and TRBJ1-3; tentatively, D is TRBD1 (5 bases). The CDR3 runs to 16 residues. Trimming removed 2 bases from V and 0 bases from J, with 11 bases in between. CDR1 SGHVS and CDR2 FNYEAQ come from the germline V gene.

The chain joins TRBV6-1 to TRBJ2-7; 8 nucleotides match TRBD1. This CDR3 is 13 amino acids long. V was clipped by 10 bases and J by 2 bases; unmatched bases: 7. Per the germline V gene, CDR1 is MNHNS and CDR2 is SASEGT. The CDR3 nucleotides read TGTGCCACCCAGGGGGCAGGTCCCTACGAGCAGTACTTC. Translating it yields CATQGAGPYEQYF.

The J gene is TRBJ1-1, the V gene TRBV5-1; D remains unclear. The germline gives CDR1 SGHRS, CDR2 YFSETQ. Deletions cut 1 base from V and 4 bases from J, with 11 bases between. This CDR3 has 14 residues. CDR3 in DNA: TGCGCCAGCAGCTTGATCGGGGTGGGCACTGAAGCTTTCTTT. Translation: CASSLIGVGTEAFF.

The chain joins TRBV7-9 to TRBJ1-1, with D possibly TRBD1 on 5 matching bases. There are 15 residues in the CDR3. The germline V gene has CDR1 SEHNR and CDR2 FQNEAQ (reference sequence). V was cut by 5 bases and J by 6 bases, with 19 bases left in between. The CDR3, as DNA: TGTGCCAGCAGCCCATGGGGGGGTGGAGGGGCTGAAGCTTTCTTT. This encodes CASSPWGGGGAEAFF. Based on the CDR3 plus reference TRBV7-9 and TRBJ1-1, the full variable domain is DTGVSQNPRHKITKRGQNVTFRCDPISEHNRLYWYRQTLGQGPEFLTYFQNEAQLEKSRLLSDRFSAERPKGSFSTLEIQRTEQGDSAMYLCASSPWGGGGAEAFFGQGTRLTVV.

A single count supports this clone. The rearrangement links TRBV19 to TRBJ1-2, with no clear D. The CDR3 loop spans 13 amino acids. V gave up 5 bases and J gave up 8 bases, with 15 bases separating them. CDR1 is LNHDA, CDR2 SQIVND, per germline (reference sequence). The CDR3 loop is CASSRDFSAGYTF. CDR3 nucleotide sequence: TGTGCCAGTAGTCGAGACTTCTCAGCCGGCTACACCTTC.

This rearrangement joins TRBV5-4 to TRBJ2-5; TRBD2 is a possible D gene (5 bases). V shed 4 bases and J shed 1 base, with 8 bases lying between them. The germline gives CDR1 SGHNT, CDR2 YYREEE (reference sequence). This CDR3 is 13 amino acids long. This CDR3 reads CASSRGRQETQYF. The CDR3, as DNA: TGTGCCAGCAGCCGGGGTCGCCAAGAGACCCAGTACTTC.